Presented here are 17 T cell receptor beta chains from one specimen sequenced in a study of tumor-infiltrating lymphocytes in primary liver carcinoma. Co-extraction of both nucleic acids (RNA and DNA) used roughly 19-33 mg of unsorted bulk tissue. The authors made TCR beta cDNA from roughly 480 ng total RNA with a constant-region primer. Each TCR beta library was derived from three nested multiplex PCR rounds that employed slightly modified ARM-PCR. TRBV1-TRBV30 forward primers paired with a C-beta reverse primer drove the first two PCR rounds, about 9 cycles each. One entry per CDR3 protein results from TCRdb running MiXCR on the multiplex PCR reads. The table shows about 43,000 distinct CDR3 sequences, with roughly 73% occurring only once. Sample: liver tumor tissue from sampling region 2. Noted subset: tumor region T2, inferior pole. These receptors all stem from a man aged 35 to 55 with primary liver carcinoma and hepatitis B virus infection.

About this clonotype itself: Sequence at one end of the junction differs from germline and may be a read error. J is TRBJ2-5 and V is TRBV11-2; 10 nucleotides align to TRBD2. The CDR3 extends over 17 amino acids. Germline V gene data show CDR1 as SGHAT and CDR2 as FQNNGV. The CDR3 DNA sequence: TGTGCCAGCAGCTTAAGACTAGCGGGTGACTTGAGCGAGGCCCAGAACTTC. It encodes CASSLRLAGDLSEAQNF.

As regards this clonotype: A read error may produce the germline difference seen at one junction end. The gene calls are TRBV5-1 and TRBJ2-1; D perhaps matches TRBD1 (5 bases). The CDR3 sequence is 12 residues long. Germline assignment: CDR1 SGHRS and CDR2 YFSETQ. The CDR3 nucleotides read TGCGCCAGCAGCTCGGTCAGGGCCGAGCAATTCTTC. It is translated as CASSSVRAEQFF.

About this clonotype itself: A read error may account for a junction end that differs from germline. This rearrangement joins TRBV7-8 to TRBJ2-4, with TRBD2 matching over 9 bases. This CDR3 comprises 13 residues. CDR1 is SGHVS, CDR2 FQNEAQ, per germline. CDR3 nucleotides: TGTGCCATCAGCTTAGCGGGGGAGAACGTTCAGTACTTC. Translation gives CAISLAGENVQYF. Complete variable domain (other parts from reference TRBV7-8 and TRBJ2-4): GAGVSQSPRYKVAKRGQDVALRCDPISGHVSLFWYQQALGQGPEFLTYFQNEAQLDKSGLPSDRFFAERPEGSVSTLKIQRTQQEDSAVYLCAISLAGENVQYFGAGTRLSVL.

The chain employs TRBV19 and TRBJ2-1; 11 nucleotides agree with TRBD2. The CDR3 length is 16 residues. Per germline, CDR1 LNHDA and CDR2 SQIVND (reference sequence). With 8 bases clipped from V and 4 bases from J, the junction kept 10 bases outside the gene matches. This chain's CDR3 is CASYLETSGIYNEQFF. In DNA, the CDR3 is TGTGCCAGTTATCTTGAGACTAGCGGGATTTACAATGAGCAGTTCTTC.

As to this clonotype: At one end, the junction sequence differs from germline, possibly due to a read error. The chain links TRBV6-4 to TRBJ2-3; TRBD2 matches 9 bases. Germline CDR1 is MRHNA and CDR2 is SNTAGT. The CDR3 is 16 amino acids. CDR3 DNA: TGTGCCAGCAGTGACTCGATTAGCGGGAGCACAGATACGCGGTATTTT. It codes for CASSDSISGSTDTRYF.

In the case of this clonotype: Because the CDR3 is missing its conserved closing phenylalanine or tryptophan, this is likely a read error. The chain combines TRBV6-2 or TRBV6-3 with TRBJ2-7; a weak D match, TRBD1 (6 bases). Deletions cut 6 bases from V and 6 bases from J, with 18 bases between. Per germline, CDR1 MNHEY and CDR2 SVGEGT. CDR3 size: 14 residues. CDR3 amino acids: CASSLRDMAREQYI. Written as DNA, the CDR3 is TGTGCCAGCAGCCTCCGGGACATGGCCCGCGAGCAGTACATC.

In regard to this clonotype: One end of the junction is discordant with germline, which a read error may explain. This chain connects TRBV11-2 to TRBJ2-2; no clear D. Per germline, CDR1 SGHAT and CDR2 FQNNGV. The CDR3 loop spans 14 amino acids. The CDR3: CARSTDSDTEELFF. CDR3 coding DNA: TGTGCCAGGAGCACAGACTCGGATACCGAGGAGCTGTTTTTT.

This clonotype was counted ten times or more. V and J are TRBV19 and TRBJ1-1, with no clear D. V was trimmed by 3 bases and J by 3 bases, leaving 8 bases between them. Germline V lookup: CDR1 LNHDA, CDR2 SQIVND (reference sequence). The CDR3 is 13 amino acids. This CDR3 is CASSITGDTEAFF. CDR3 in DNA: TGTGCCAGTAGTATTACTGGTGACACTGAAGCTTTCTTT.

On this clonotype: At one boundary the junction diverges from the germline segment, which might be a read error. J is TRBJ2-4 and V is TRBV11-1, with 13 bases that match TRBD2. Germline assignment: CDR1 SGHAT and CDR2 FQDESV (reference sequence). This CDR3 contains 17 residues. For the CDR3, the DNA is TGTACAAGTAACTTTCCCGGGACTAGCGGGACCAAAAACATTCAATACTTC. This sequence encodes CTSNFPGTSGTKNIQYF.

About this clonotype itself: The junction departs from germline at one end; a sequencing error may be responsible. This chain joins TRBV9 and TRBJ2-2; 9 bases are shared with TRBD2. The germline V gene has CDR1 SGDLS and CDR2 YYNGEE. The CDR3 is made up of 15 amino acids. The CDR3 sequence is CANSAGTSRTGELFF. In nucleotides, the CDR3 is TGTGCCAACAGCGCCGGGACTAGCCGCACCGGGGAGCTGTTTTTT.

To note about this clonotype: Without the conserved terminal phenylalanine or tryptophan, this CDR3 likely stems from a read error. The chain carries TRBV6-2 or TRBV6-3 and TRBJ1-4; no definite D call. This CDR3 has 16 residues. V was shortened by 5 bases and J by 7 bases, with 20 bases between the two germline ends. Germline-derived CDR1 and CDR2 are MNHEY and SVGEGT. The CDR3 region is CASSMIIVGFGEKLFS. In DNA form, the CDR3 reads TGTGCCAGCAGTATGATTATAGTAGGTTTTGGTGAAAAACTGTTTTCT.

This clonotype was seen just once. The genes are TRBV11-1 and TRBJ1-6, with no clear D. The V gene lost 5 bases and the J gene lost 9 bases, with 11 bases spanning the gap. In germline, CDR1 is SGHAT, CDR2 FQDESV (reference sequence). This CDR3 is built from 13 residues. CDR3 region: CASSQSLASPLHF. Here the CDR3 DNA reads TGTGCCAGCAGCCAGTCACTGGCTTCACCCCTCCACTTT.

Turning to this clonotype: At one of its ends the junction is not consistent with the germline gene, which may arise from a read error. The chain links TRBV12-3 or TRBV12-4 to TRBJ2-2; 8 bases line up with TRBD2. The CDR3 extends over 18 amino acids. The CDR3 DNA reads TGTGTCAGCAGCTTCCCCGCGGGGGGCTTAGCGAACACCGGGGAGTTGTTTTTT. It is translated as CVSSFPAGGLANTGELFF.

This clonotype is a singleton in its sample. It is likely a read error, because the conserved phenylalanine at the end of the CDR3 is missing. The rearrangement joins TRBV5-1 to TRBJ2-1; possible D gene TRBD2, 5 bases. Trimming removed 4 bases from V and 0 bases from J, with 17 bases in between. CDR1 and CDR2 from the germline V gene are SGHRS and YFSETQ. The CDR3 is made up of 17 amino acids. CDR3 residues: CASSTRLAPSSYNEQFL. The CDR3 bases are TGCGCCAGCAGCACTAGATTAGCGCCCAGCTCCTACAATGAGCAGTTCTTA.

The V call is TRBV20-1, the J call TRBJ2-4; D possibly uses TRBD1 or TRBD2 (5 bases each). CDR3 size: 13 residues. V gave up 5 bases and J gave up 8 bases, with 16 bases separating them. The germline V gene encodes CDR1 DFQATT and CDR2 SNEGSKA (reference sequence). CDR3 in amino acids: CSAPRRLGDIQYF. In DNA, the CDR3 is TGCAGTGCTCCCCGACGGTTGGGGGACATTCAGTACTTC.

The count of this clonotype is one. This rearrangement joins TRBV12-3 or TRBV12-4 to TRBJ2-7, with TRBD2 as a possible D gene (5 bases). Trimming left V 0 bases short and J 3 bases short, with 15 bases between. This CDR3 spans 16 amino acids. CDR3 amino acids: CASSLAAGPGLYEQYF. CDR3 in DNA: TGTGCCAGCAGTTTAGCCGCGGGTCCCGGTCTCTACGAGCAGTACTTC.

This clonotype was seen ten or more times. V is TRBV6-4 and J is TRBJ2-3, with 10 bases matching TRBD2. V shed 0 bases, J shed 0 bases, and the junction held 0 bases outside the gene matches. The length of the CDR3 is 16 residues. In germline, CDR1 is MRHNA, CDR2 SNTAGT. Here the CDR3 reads CASSDSTSGSTDTQYF. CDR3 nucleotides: TGTGCCAGCAGTGACTCGACTAGCGGGAGCACAGATACGCAGTATTTT.